A selection of T cell receptor beta chains follows, all from one sample in a study of cytomegalovirus exposure and HLA in healthy donors. Produced via immunoSEQ multiplex PCR; TCRdb's table is partial and in-frame only. The sample yields 90,000 to 120,000 clones, 60% to 75% seen once. Sequences were obtained from PBMCs. These receptors were taken from a man between 40 and 49 years old in good health and CMV-seropositive. CDR3s include the opening cysteine and the closing phenylalanine or tryptophan. D genes are given only for firm matches. Only part of the rows carry a size: once, few, many, or a class if the clone is expanded.

cdr3_length: 16; v_call: TRBV10-3; d_call: TRBD2; j_call: TRBJ2-3; clone_size: NA; cdr3_aa: CAISFRLAESTDTQYF; cdr3_nt: TGTGCCATCAGCTTTAGACTAGCGGAGAGCACAGATACGCAGTATTTT
cdr3_length: 15; v_call: TRBV7-9; d_call: TRBD1; j_call: TRBJ1-2; clone_size: NA; cdr3_aa: CASSAGRTGAYGYTF; cdr3_nt: TGTGCCAGCAGCGCGGGACGGACAGGGGCATATGGCTACACCTTC
cdr3_length: 13; v_call: TRBV27; d_call: NA; j_call: TRBJ2-5; clone_size: NA; cdr3_aa: CASSWTGVETQYF; cdr3_nt: TGTGCCAGCAGTTGGACGGGAGTAGAGACCCAGTACTTC
cdr3_length: 16; v_call: TRBV5-4; d_call: TRBD2; j_call: TRBJ2-7; clone_size: NA; cdr3_aa: CASSFDPLGGSYEQYF; cdr3_nt: TGTGCCAGCAGCTTCGACCCCCTCGGCGGGAGTTACGAGCAGTACTTC
cdr3_length: 15; v_call: TRBV11-2; d_call: TRBD2; j_call: TRBJ2-5; clone_size: few; cdr3_aa: CASSQPHGGSETQYF; cdr3_nt: TGTGCCAGCAGCCAACCCCACGGCGGGAGTGAGACCCAGTACTTC
cdr3_length: 16; v_call: TRBV19; d_call: TRBD2; j_call: TRBJ2-3; clone_size: NA; cdr3_aa: CASSKREPPRSDTQYF; cdr3_nt: TGTGCCAGTAGCAAGCGGGAACCCCCGAGATCAGATACGCAGTATTTT
cdr3_length: 13; v_call: TRBV4-2; d_call: NA; j_call: TRBJ2-2; clone_size: once; cdr3_aa: CASSQERGYELFF; cdr3_nt: TGTGCCAGCAGCCAAGAACGGGGGTATGAGCTGTTTTTT
cdr3_length: 15; v_call: TRBV28; d_call: TRBD1; j_call: TRBJ1-2; clone_size: few; cdr3_aa: CASSQGTGGVYGYTF; cdr3_nt: TGTGCCAGCAGCCAAGGGACAGGGGGTGTCTACGGCTACACCTTC
cdr3_length: 19; v_call: TRBV15; d_call: TRBD1; j_call: TRBJ1-2; clone_size: NA; cdr3_aa: CATSTRHQTGGLRLGGYTF; cdr3_nt: TGTGCCACCAGCACCCGCCACCAGACAGGGGGCCTGAGATTGGGAGGCTACACCTTC
cdr3_length: 16; v_call: TRBV9; d_call: NA; j_call: TRBJ2-7; clone_size: few; cdr3_aa: CASSGGPGQPTYEQYF; cdr3_nt: TGTGCCAGCAGCGGAGGGCCGGGACAACCTACCTACGAGCAGTACTTC
cdr3_length: 18; v_call: TRBV4-2; d_call: TRBD2; j_call: TRBJ2-6; clone_size: NA; cdr3_aa: CASSQGVAGDSGANVLTF; cdr3_nt: TGTGCCAGCAGCCAAGGGGTAGCGGGGGACTCTGGGGCCAACGTCCTGACTTTC
cdr3_length: 15; v_call: TRBV28; d_call: NA; j_call: TRBJ1-5; clone_size: NA; cdr3_aa: CASSLSGDSNQPQHF; cdr3_nt: TGTGCCAGCAGTTTATCCGGGGATAGCAATCAGCCCCAGCATTTT
cdr3_length: 16; v_call: TRBV10-3; d_call: NA; j_call: TRBJ2-1; clone_size: NA; cdr3_aa: CAISEPVLSSYNEQFF; cdr3_nt: TGTGCCATCAGTGAGCCAGTCTTAAGCTCCTACAATGAGCAGTTCTTC
cdr3_length: 14; v_call: TRBV6-5; d_call: NA; j_call: TRBJ2-3; clone_size: NA; cdr3_aa: CASSPGPSTDTQYF; cdr3_nt: TGTGCCAGCAGCCCAGGCCCTAGCACAGATACGCAGTATTTT
cdr3_length: 13; v_call: TRBV6-6; d_call: TRBD2; j_call: TRBJ2-1; clone_size: NA; cdr3_aa: CASSSSGRGEQFF; cdr3_nt: TGTGCCAGCAGTTCTAGCGGGAGGGGGGAGCAGTTCTTC
cdr3_length: 16; v_call: TRBV4-1; d_call: TRBD2; j_call: TRBJ2-3; clone_size: NA; cdr3_aa: CASSQDPAGDPDTQYF; cdr3_nt: TGCGCCAGCAGCCAAGATCCAGCGGGAGATCCAGATACGCAGTATTTT
cdr3_length: 13; v_call: TRBV7-9; d_call: TRBD1; j_call: TRBJ1-5; clone_size: NA; cdr3_aa: CASSARQGEPQHF; cdr3_nt: TGTGCCAGCAGCGCGCGACAGGGTGAACCCCAGCATTTT
cdr3_length: 14; v_call: TRBV15; d_call: NA; j_call: TRBJ2-5; clone_size: NA; cdr3_aa: CATSSNGGVETQYF; cdr3_nt: TGTGCCACCAGCAGTAACGGCGGGGTAGAGACCCAGTACTTC
cdr3_length: 16; v_call: TRBV4-3; d_call: TRBD1; j_call: TRBJ2-3; clone_size: NA; cdr3_aa: CASSQEGTASTDTQYF; cdr3_nt: TGCGCCAGCAGCCAAGAGGGGACAGCTAGCACAGATACGCAGTATTTT
cdr3_length: 12; v_call: TRBV6-1; d_call: TRBD1; j_call: TRBJ1-1; clone_size: NA; cdr3_aa: CASSDPGQGAFF; cdr3_nt: TGTGCCAGCAGTGACCCTGGACAGGGGGCTTTCTTT
cdr3_length: 15; v_call: TRBV7-9; d_call: NA; j_call: TRBJ2-7; clone_size: once; cdr3_aa: CASSLGGTEYYEQYF; cdr3_nt: TGTGCCAGCAGCCTTGGGGGGACAGAATACTACGAGCAGTACTTC
cdr3_length: 14; v_call: TRBV2; d_call: NA; j_call: TRBJ2-2; clone_size: once; cdr3_aa: CASSAEEVTGELFF; cdr3_nt: TGTGCCAGCAGTGCAGAGGAGGTGACCGGGGAGCTGTTTTTT
cdr3_length: 15; v_call: TRBV4-2; d_call: NA; j_call: TRBJ1-4; clone_size: NA; cdr3_aa: CASSPTRTGNEKLFF; cdr3_nt: TGTGCCAGCAGCCCGACTCGGACGGGGAATGAAAAACTGTTTTTT
cdr3_length: 13; v_call: TRBV6-1; d_call: TRBD2; j_call: TRBJ2-7; clone_size: NA; cdr3_aa: CASSATSGYEQYF; cdr3_nt: TGTGCCAGCAGCGCCACTAGCGGGTACGAGCAGTACTTC
cdr3_length: 16; v_call: TRBV6-1; d_call: NA; j_call: TRBJ2-5; clone_size: few; cdr3_aa: CASSEVVGARQETQYF; cdr3_nt: TGTGCCAGCAGTGAAGTCGTTGGGGCGAGGCAAGAGACCCAGTACTTC
cdr3_length: 13; v_call: TRBV9; d_call: NA; j_call: TRBJ2-6; clone_size: once; cdr3_aa: CASSPSGANVLTF; cdr3_nt: TGTGCCAGCAGCCCGTCGGGGGCCAACGTCCTGACTTTC
cdr3_length: 12; v_call: TRBV19; d_call: NA; j_call: TRBJ1-2; clone_size: NA; cdr3_aa: CASSITDYGYTF; cdr3_nt: TGTGCCAGTAGTATAACGGACTATGGCTACACCTTC
cdr3_length: 16; v_call: TRBV6-1; d_call: TRBD2; j_call: TRBJ2-3; clone_size: NA; cdr3_aa: CASSGWSSGGTDTQYF; cdr3_nt: TGTGCCAGCAGTGGCTGGAGTAGCGGGGGCACAGATACGCAGTATTTT
cdr3_length: 15; v_call: TRBV28; d_call: NA; j_call: TRBJ1-2; clone_size: NA; cdr3_aa: CASSSLQTARGGYTF; cdr3_nt: TGTGCCAGCAGTTCCCTTCAGACAGCTAGGGGTGGCTACACCTTC
cdr3_length: 12; v_call: TRBV27; d_call: TRBD2; j_call: TRBJ2-3; clone_size: NA; cdr3_aa: CASWRGTDTQYF; cdr3_nt: TGTGCCAGCTGGCGGGGGACAGATACGCAGTATTTT
cdr3_length: 11; v_call: TRBV28; d_call: TRBD1; j_call: TRBJ2-5; clone_size: NA; cdr3_aa: CASGTAETQYF; cdr3_nt: TGTGCCAGCGGGACAGCAGAGACCCAGTACTTC
cdr3_length: 14; v_call: TRBV7-2; d_call: NA; j_call: TRBJ1-1; clone_size: NA; cdr3_aa: CASSKQEGSTEAFF; cdr3_nt: TGTGCCAGCAGCAAACAAGAGGGCTCAACTGAAGCTTTCTTT
cdr3_length: 13; v_call: TRBV6-5; d_call: NA; j_call: TRBJ1-2; clone_size: NA; cdr3_aa: CASSYSQGYGYTF; cdr3_nt: TGTGCCAGCAGTTACTCACAGGGTTATGGCTACACCTTC
cdr3_length: 12; v_call: TRBV29-1; d_call: NA; j_call: TRBJ2-5; clone_size: NA; cdr3_aa: CSVDGGQETQYF; cdr3_nt: TGCAGCGTTGACGGGGGCCAAGAGACCCAGTACTTC
cdr3_length: 14; v_call: TRBV6-5; d_call: TRBD1; j_call: TRBJ2-3; clone_size: once; cdr3_aa: CASSYRGPTDTQYF; cdr3_nt: TGTGCCAGCAGTTATAGGGGGCCAACCGATACGCAGTATTTT
cdr3_length: 14; v_call: TRBV19; d_call: TRBD1; j_call: TRBJ2-3; clone_size: NA; cdr3_aa: CATSTGTDTDTQYF; cdr3_nt: TGTGCCACCTCGACCGGGACAGATACAGATACGCAGTATTTT
cdr3_length: 15; v_call: TRBV6-5; d_call: TRBD1; j_call: TRBJ1-2; clone_size: NA; cdr3_aa: CASSLDPTGGSGYTF; cdr3_nt: TGTGCCAGCAGCCTCGACCCGACAGGGGGCTCTGGCTACACCTTC
cdr3_length: 14; v_call: TRBV7-9; d_call: NA; j_call: TRBJ1-1; clone_size: few; cdr3_aa: CASSSPGAPTEAFF; cdr3_nt: TGTGCCAGCAGCTCCCCAGGGGCCCCCACTGAAGCTTTCTTT
cdr3_length: 15; v_call: TRBV5-1; d_call: NA; j_call: TRBJ1-3; clone_size: few; cdr3_aa: CASSLQGFSGNTIYF; cdr3_nt: TGCGCCAGCAGCTTGCAGGGCTTCTCTGGAAACACCATATATTTT
cdr3_length: 15; v_call: TRBV7-9; d_call: TRBD1; j_call: TRBJ1-2; clone_size: NA; cdr3_aa: CASSPGDRANYGYTF; cdr3_nt: TGTGCCAGCAGCCCCGGGGACAGAGCTAACTATGGCTACACCTTC
cdr3_length: 13; v_call: TRBV27; d_call: TRBD1; j_call: TRBJ2-7; clone_size: NA; cdr3_aa: CASSYAGGYEQYF; cdr3_nt: TGTGCCAGCAGTTACGCAGGGGGCTACGAGCAGTACTTC
cdr3_length: 16; v_call: TRBV27; d_call: TRBD1; j_call: TRBJ2-1; clone_size: NA; cdr3_aa: CASSLQGAKLYNEQFF; cdr3_nt: TGTGCCAGCAGTTTACAGGGGGCTAAACTCTACAATGAGCAGTTCTTC
cdr3_length: 14; v_call: TRBV5-6; d_call: TRBD1; j_call: TRBJ1-2; clone_size: NA; cdr3_aa: CASSNQGQGRSYTF; cdr3_nt: TGTGCCAGCAGCAACCAGGGACAGGGAAGGAGCTACACCTTC
cdr3_length: 13; v_call: TRBV11-2; d_call: NA; j_call: TRBJ1-2; clone_size: NA; cdr3_aa: CASSLVGVYGYTF; cdr3_nt: TGTGCCAGCAGCTTAGTAGGGGTCTATGGCTACACCTTC
cdr3_length: 16; v_call: TRBV28; d_call: NA; j_call: TRBJ2-1; clone_size: NA; cdr3_aa: CASGSPAASSYNEQFF; cdr3_nt: TGTGCCAGCGGCTCCCCGGCGGCGAGCTCCTACAATGAGCAGTTCTTC
cdr3_length: 11; v_call: TRBV20-1; d_call: NA; j_call: TRBJ2-3; clone_size: NA; cdr3_aa: CSARMSGKQYF; cdr3_nt: TGCAGTGCTAGGATGTCCGGGAAACAGTATTTT
cdr3_length: 17; v_call: TRBV15; d_call: TRBD2; j_call: TRBJ2-1; clone_size: few; cdr3_aa: CATSRDFTSGRGNEQFF; cdr3_nt: TGTGCCACCAGCAGAGATTTCACTAGCGGGAGGGGTAATGAGCAGTTCTTC
cdr3_length: 16; v_call: TRBV6-6; d_call: NA; j_call: TRBJ2-5; clone_size: once; cdr3_aa: CASSYQIRPRQETQYF; cdr3_nt: TGTGCCAGCAGTTACCAAATTCGTCCCAGACAAGAGACCCAGTACTTC
cdr3_length: 16; v_call: TRBV4-3; d_call: TRBD1; j_call: TRBJ2-5; clone_size: few; cdr3_aa: CASSLSGTGFRETQYF; cdr3_nt: TGCGCCAGCAGCCTATCCGGGACAGGGTTTAGAGAGACCCAGTACTTC
cdr3_length: 13; v_call: TRBV19; d_call: NA; j_call: TRBJ1-1; clone_size: once; cdr3_aa: CASSPYLNTEAFF; cdr3_nt: TGTGCCAGCTCCCCTTACTTGAACACTGAAGCTTTCTTT
cdr3_length: 16; v_call: TRBV10-3; d_call: TRBD2; j_call: TRBJ2-1; clone_size: NA; cdr3_aa: CAISGTSGPSYNEQFF; cdr3_nt: TGTGCCATCAGTGGGACTAGCGGGCCATCCTACAATGAGCAGTTCTTC
cdr3_length: 14; v_call: TRBV7-9; d_call: NA; j_call: TRBJ1-2; clone_size: NA; cdr3_aa: CASSSDSTLYGYTF; cdr3_nt: TGTGCCAGCAGCTCCGACAGCACACTCTATGGCTACACCTTC